This T cell receptor beta chain was captured by sequencing in a study of OX40 agonist ivuxolimab in advanced cancers. Profiling relied on immunoSEQ multiplex PCR, and the TCRdb table lists in-frame clones only, not all of them. The table records more than 60,000 clones, roughly 85% of them present only once. The sequences come from CD4+ or CD8+ T cells sorted from blood, collected in a trial of the OX40 agonist ivuxolimab. This TCR came from an adult with an advanced solid tumor such as melanoma, head and neck, liver or kidney cancer.

The CDR3 region is CASSYGTGTTNYGYTF. CDR3 in DNA: TGTGCCAGCAGTTACGGGACAGGGACTACTAACTATGGCTACACCTTC. V gene TRBV6-5 combines with J gene TRBJ1-2; 9 bases match TRBD1. CDR3 length: 16 residues. CDR1 and CDR2 (germline): MNHEY, SVGAGI. V trimming: 2 bases; J trimming: 0 bases; junction bases outside the gene matches: 4.